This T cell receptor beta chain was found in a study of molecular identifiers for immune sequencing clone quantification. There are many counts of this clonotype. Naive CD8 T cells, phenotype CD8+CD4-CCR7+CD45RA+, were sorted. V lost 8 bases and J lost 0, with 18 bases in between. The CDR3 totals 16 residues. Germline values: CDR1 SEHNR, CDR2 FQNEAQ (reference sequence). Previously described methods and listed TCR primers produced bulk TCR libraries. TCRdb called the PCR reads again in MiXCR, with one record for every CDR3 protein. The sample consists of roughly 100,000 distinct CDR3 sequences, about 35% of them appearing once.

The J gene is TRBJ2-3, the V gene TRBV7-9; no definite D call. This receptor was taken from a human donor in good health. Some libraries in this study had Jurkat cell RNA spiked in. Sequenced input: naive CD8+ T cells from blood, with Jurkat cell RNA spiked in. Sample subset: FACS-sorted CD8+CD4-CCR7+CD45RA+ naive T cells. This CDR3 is CASAAPPGPSTDTQYF. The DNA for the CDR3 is TGTGCCAGCGCTGCCCCGCCCGGTCCTAGCACAGATACGCAGTATTTT.